Sequencing of this T cell receptor (beta chain) was carried out in a study of cytomegalovirus exposure and HLA in healthy donors. Whole-study context: Researchers found that around 80% of some 400 genotyped donors fell within the Caucasian-associated ancestry cluster. Findings and limits, study-wide: It was shown in a later analysis that HLA-associated TCR beta chains were more clonally expanded than other, equally common chains.

Of note for this clone: Its antigen is unknown.

Vbeta (60) and Jbeta (13) primers were used in the PCR. Sequenced by immunoSEQ multiplex PCR; TCRdb stores in-frame clones only, minus some. The sample has 150,000 to 200,000 clones, around 75% seen once. V gave up 3 bases and J gave up 7 bases; unmatched junction bases: 7. The CDR3 is 15 residues long. CDR1 is SGHTA and CDR2 is FQGTGA in the germline V gene. The receptor comes from a woman between 40 and 50 years old in good health and CMV-seropositive. The sample consisted of PBMCs. This sequence joins TRBV7-3 and TRBJ2-1, with 9 bases lining up with TRBD1. CDR3 coding DNA: TGTGCCAGCAGCTTCGCTAGACAGGGGGTTAATGAGCAGTTCTTC. Residues: CASSFARQGVNEQFF.